This T cell receptor beta chain emerged from a study of T cell repertoires in cytomegalovirus infection (dated by TCRdb to between 2019 and 2020). At the level of the whole study: Recently identified HLA-C-restricted CMV epitopes, whose presentation resists viral immunomodulation, were targeted by peptide stimulations together with well-studied HLA-B-restricted epitopes. Donor HLA type was relevant to the analysis, as public TCR beta signatures indicated carriage of CMV infection together with the matching HLA type. The full study reports these points: Cumulative frequency of public TCR beta family members discriminated carriers of CMV infection plus the relevant HLA type in this cohort and an independent approximately 400-donor cohort. In the ex vivo response, HLA-C-restricted CMV-specific TCR beta clonotypes were dominant, and in two of eight donors the single most frequent clonotype came from this HLA-C-restricted group.

Instrument on record: Illumina HiSeq 1500. Using fastp trimming at Q25 and MiXCR clonotype assembly, TCRdb reanalyzed the public sequencing data and kept in-frame beta chains. Every entry covers one CDR3 protein and lists the most common genes and DNA from its rows. The sample contains about 110,000 distinct CDR3 sequences, approximately 45% of them found a single time. The top ten clonotypes cover around 74% of the sample. Concerning this clonotype itself: Its antigen remains unidentified. A much more abundant neighbour one base away suggests this may be a read error.

This sample's treatment or condition label indicates: in vitro stimulation with specific CMV peptide epitopes to enrich CMV-specific T cells. There are 16 amino acids in the CDR3, from cysteine to phenylalanine inclusive. The DNA shown is the 48-base CDR3, in frame from base 1. Trimming takes 4 bases from V and 4 bases from J, and the germline ends sit 17 bases apart. Via the germline V gene (reference sequence), CDR1 is MNHNY and CDR2 SVGAGI. This receptor was obtained from a human donor in good health (CMV status not recorded). Some clones in this sample may be carry-over from other donors' samples. The starting material was CD8+ T cells from cultured PBMCs, obtained from culture after CMV antigen stimulation. The rearranged segments are TRBV6-6 and TRBJ2-1; the D gene cannot be resolved beyond TRBD1 or TRBD2, each matching 5 bases. The CDR3 here reads CASSSPGRYFYNEQFF. The DNA is as follows: TGTGCCAGCAGTTCGCCAGGGAGATACTTTTACAATGAGCAGTTCTTC.